This TCR beta chain was observed in a study of breast tumors, draining lymph nodes, adjacent tissues. Per the germline V gene, CDR1 is MNHEY and CDR2 is SVGAGI. CDR3 length equals 13 residues. V lost 5 bases to trimming and J lost 2 bases; unmatched junction nucleotides: 2. The lymph nodes were axillary draining lymph nodes from breast cancer patients. Study-wide results and caveats: Tumor and nontumor repertoires were significantly more similar in luminal-like than in basal-like breast cancer. The data were judged consistent with most tumor T cells coming from lymph node and expanding in tumor. Data only fit, rather than demonstrated, lymph node origin of most tumor T cells.

One entry per CDR3 protein results from TCRdb running MiXCR on the multiplex PCR reads. The sample contains tens of thousands of distinct CDR3 sequences, roughly 28% of which appear only once. This clonotype was seen many times. The antigen remains unidentified. This TCR derives from a female donor with breast cancer. Some clones in this sample may be carry-over from other donors' samples. The chain links TRBV6-5 to TRBJ2-7, with TRBD2 matching over 8 bases. Sequencing was carried out using axillary lymph node tissue. Written as DNA, the CDR3 is TGTGCCAGCAGTCGAGCGGGAGCCTACGAGCAGTACTTC. Protein: CASSRAGAYEQYF.